A single sample gave rise to the 7 T cell receptor beta chains below, sequenced in a study of blood T cell repertoires in COVID-19. Libraries were prepared by immunoSEQ multiplex PCR; TCRdb keeps only in-frame clonotypes and omits some of them. The repertoire consists of around 250,000 clones, with about nine tenths occurring once and the leading ten covering less than 8%. Sequenced: peripheral blood. Every receptor here comes from a man aged 60 to 75 with acute or convalescent COVID-19.

For the CDR3, the DNA is TGTGCCAGCAGCCGAGGGTCCAAGAGACAAGAGACCCAGTACTTC. Its protein is CASSRGSKRQETQYF. The chain links TRBV5-4 to TRBJ2-5; D may be TRBD2 (5 bases). V lost 4 bases and J 2 bases, leaving 15 bases between the germline ends. In germline, CDR1 is SGHNT, CDR2 YYREEE (reference sequence). The CDR3 is 15 residues long.

The rearrangement joins TRBV28 to TRBJ2-7, with 11 bases matching TRBD1. In germline, CDR1 is MDHEN, CDR2 SYDVKM. CDR3 length: 13 amino acids. J was trimmed by 5 bases and V by 5 bases; bases with no gene match: 2. The CDR3, as DNA: TGTGCCAGCAGTCCGGGACAGGGGGACGAGCAGTACTTC. It specifies CASSPGQGDEQYF.

The chain is built from TRBV24-1 and TRBJ2-7, with TRBD1 matching over 7 bases. J lost 6 bases, V lost 4 bases, and 5 bases had no gene match. Per the germline V gene, CDR1 is KGHDR and CDR2 is SFDVKD. CDR3 size: 13 residues. CDR3 nucleotides: TGTGCCACCAGTGACCCGGGACAGTCCGAGCAGTACTTC. Encoded protein: CATSDPGQSEQYF.

This sequence joins TRBV28 and TRBJ1-5, with D uncertain. Trimming took 6 bases from V and 0 from J, leaving 6 bases between them. The germline V gene has CDR1 MDHEN and CDR2 SYDVKM. This CDR3 has 13 amino acids. The CDR3 DNA is TGTGCCAGCAGGACACATAGCAATCAGCCCCAGCATTTT. Residues: CASRTHSNQPQHF.

The chain combines TRBV11-2 with TRBJ2-5; 7 nucleotides agree with TRBD2. Germline CDR1 SGHAT, CDR2 FQNNGV. The CDR3 sequence is 17 residues long. The V gene end was trimmed by 1 base and the J gene end by 1 base; junction bases not matched to a gene: 9. The CDR3 DNA reads as TGTGCCAGCAGCTTAGCGTTTAGCGGGCTATTCCAAGAGACCCAGTACTTC. Protein sequence: CASSLAFSGLFQETQYF. The whole variable domain, filled in from reference TRBV11-2 and TRBJ2-5, reads EAGVAQSPRYKIIEKRQSVAFWCNPISGHATLYWYQQILGQGPKLLIQFQNNGVVDDSQLPKDRFSAERLKGVDSTLKIQPAKLEDSAVYLCASSLAFSGLFQETQYFGPGTRLLVL.

V and J are TRBV9 and TRBJ1-2, with TRBD1 as a possible D gene (5 bases). The CDR3 runs 17 residues. V gave up 4 bases and J gave up 0 bases, with 19 bases separating them. Per the germline V gene, CDR1 is SGDLS and CDR2 is YYNGEE. DNA for the CDR3: TGTGCCAGCAGCCCTCGCACTGGGGCTATAGCTAACTATGGCTACACCTTC. As protein: CASSPRTGAIANYGYTF.

The table lists this clone with a few counts. The V gene is TRBV15, the J gene TRBJ2-7, with 8 bases matching TRBD2. The germline V gene encodes CDR1 LNHNV and CDR2 YYDKDF (reference sequence). With V trimmed by 1 base and J by 4 bases, 6 bases remained unmatched. This CDR3 is 15 amino acids long. This chain's CDR3 is CATSRGGRGEYEQYF. The CDR3 DNA reads TGTGCCACCAGCAGAGGGGGGCGGGGGGAGTACGAGCAGTACTTC.